This section outlines one TCR beta chain sequence together with its context. Thymus tissue for the work was resected from patients undergoing corrective heart surgery. The data were obtained in a study of human thymus T cells. V trimming: 7 bases; J trimming: 4 bases; junction bases outside the gene matches: 4. CDR3 length equals 13 residues. Germline CDR1 is SEHNR and CDR2 is FQNEAQ (reference sequence). TCRdb keeps only in-frame clones here, not all; method: immunoSEQ multiplex PCR. The sample records about 78,000 clones, roughly 96% being singletons. The sequence was collected from a boy in the first two years of life with a congenital heart defect but otherwise immunologically healthy. The rearrangement joins TRBV7-9 to TRBJ2-1, with 7 bases matching TRBD1. Sequencing input: thymus tissue. The CDR3 protein is CASNRQGYNEQFF. CDR3 coding DNA: TGTGCCAGCAACAGACAGGGTTACAATGAGCAGTTCTTC.